These 5 T cell receptor beta chains originate from one sample sequenced in a study of early T cells in non-severe SARS-CoV-2 infection. TCRdb reanalysed the 5' RACE reads using MiXCR and keeps one entry per CDR3 protein. The sample shows fewer than 40,000 distinct CDR3 sequences, around 4.1% of them seen only once. Material: whole blood. These receptors all come from an adult who was a healthcare worker with PCR-confirmed SARS-CoV-2 infection or an uninfected control (not recorded which).

This clonotype has ten or more counts. This chain links TRBV20-1 with TRBJ1-5; D might be TRBD1 (6 bases). The germline CDR1 and CDR2 sequences are DFQATT and SNEGSKA (reference sequence). Deletions cut 1 base from V and 4 bases from J, with 14 bases between. The CDR3 is 15 residues long. CDR3 protein: CSARVVGARNQPQHF. For the CDR3, the DNA is TGCAGTGCTAGAGTGGTGGGGGCTCGAAATCAGCCCCAGCATTTT.

This clonotype was seen repeatedly, ten times or more. The CDR3 loop reads CASSLAGTGGGYTF. The CDR3 DNA is TGTGCCAGCAGCTTAGCCGGGACAGGGGGTGGCTACACCTTC. This chain links TRBV7-2 with TRBJ1-2; 11 positions match TRBD1. The ends lost 0 bases at V and 7 bases at J; junction bases unmatched: 1. This CDR3 has 14 amino acids. CDR1 is SGHTA, CDR2 FQGNSA, per germline.

This clonotype came up many times. The genes are TRBV7-6 and TRBJ2-2; D is perhaps TRBD1 or TRBD2 (5 bases each). The germline CDR1 and CDR2 sequences are SGHVS and FNYEAQ. There are 16 residues in the CDR3. Trimming took 4 bases from V and 5 from J, leaving 17 bases between them. CDR3 residues: CASSSPPFGTTGELFF. DNA for the CDR3: TGTGCCAGCAGCTCGCCCCCCTTCGGGACGACCGGGGAGCTGTTTTTT.

This clonotype was counted ten times or more. The chain recombines TRBV7-3 with TRBJ2-7; TRBD2 might be the D (5 bases). Per the germline V gene, CDR1 is SGHTA and CDR2 is FQGTGA. V lost 1 base, J lost 6 bases, and 10 bases lay in between. This CDR3 has 13 amino acids. The CDR3 reads CASSLNEGTEQYF. For the CDR3, the DNA is TGTGCCAGCAGCTTAAATGAGGGAACCGAGCAGTACTTC.

The chain employs TRBV4-3 and TRBJ1-5; tentatively, D is TRBD1 (5 bases). V lost 4 bases to trimming and J lost 4 bases, with 8 bases between them. This CDR3 is 13 amino acids long. Germline CDR1 reads LGHNA; CDR2 reads YSLEER. The CDR3 DNA is TGCGCCAGCAGCCCCCACAGGAATCAGCCCCAGCATTTT. Its protein is CASSPHRNQPQHF.